This entry features one TCR beta chain sequence. As yet, its antigen is unknown. Arm-PCR of CDR3 regions with iRepertoire HTBI primers generated TCR beta libraries. TCRdb called the multiplex PCR reads again in MiXCR, with one record for every CDR3 protein. This table holds hundreds of thousands of distinct CDR3 sequences, about 19% found once. The data originate from a study of regulatory T cells in long-lasting Graves disease. At the level of the study: Persistent Graves' disease meant over 5 years of antithyroid drugs with positive TSH receptor antibodies.

Study-wide findings and caveats: Persistent disease showed a preference for TRBV28, TRBJ1-2 and TRBJ2-5.

The V and J ends lost 5 bases and 1 base respectively, with 6 bases between them. Germline assignment: CDR1 SGHTA and CDR2 FQGNSA. The CDR3 is 13 residues long. Time point meaning: persistent/refractory GD, antithyroid drugs over 5 years with positive TRAb. After RNA was extracted from PBMCs, the TCR library was made from it. The TCR comes from a female donor with Graves disease. The V gene is TRBV7-2, the J gene TRBJ2-4; D call uncertain. The sample was peripheral blood mononuclear cells (PBMCs), taken when the disease was refractory, from a patient treated with antithyroid drugs. The CDR3 nucleotides read TGTGCCAGCAGCCTACGGGCCAAAAACATTCAGTACTTC. This codes for CASSLRAKNIQYF.